Reported below is one T cell receptor (beta chain). This sample is drawn from a study of OX40 agonist ivuxolimab in advanced cancers. Study-wide background: A mean age of around 63 years, range roughly 20 to 79, was recorded, and about 83% were male.

The CDR3 covers 16 residues. V lost 3 bases and J lost 1; bases outside the gene matches: 6. Per germline, CDR1 MNHEY and CDR2 SMNVEV (reference sequence). The protocol was immunoSEQ multiplex PCR, while the TCRdb copy is restricted to in-frame clones and leaves out a portion. This sample has around 84,000 clones, with around 94% found just once. Specimen: CD4+ or CD8+ T cells sorted from blood, collected in a trial of the OX40 agonist ivuxolimab. This TCR came from an adult with an advanced solid tumor such as melanoma, head and neck, liver or kidney cancer. The J gene is TRBJ1-2, the V gene TRBV27; 9 bases are a match to TRBD1. The chain's CDR3 is CASSFSGTGFNYGYTF. CDR3 sequence (DNA): TGTGCCAGCAGTTTTTCCGGGACAGGGTTTAACTATGGCTACACCTTC.